This is a list of T cell receptor beta chains from one sample in a study of cytomegalovirus exposure and HLA in healthy donors. Profiling relied on immunoSEQ multiplex PCR, and the TCRdb table lists in-frame clones only, not all of them. The table includes over 150,000 clones, over 70% detected once. Sample: PBMCs. These receptor sequences come from a boy aged 2 to 10 in good health and CMV-seronegative. CDR3s include the opening cysteine and the closing phenylalanine or tryptophan.

TRBV6-1,TRBJ2-5,16,CASSEQTANYQETQYF
TRBV28,TRBJ2-1,12,CASRYLSDEQFF
TRBV5-6,TRBJ1-2,14,CASSLVQGDYGYTF
TRBV11-2,TRBJ1-5,16,CASSFRGGWGNQPQHF
TRBV4-2,TRBJ1-2,14,CASSHPQGDSGYTF
TRBV29-1,TRBJ2-2,12,CSVEPGTGELFF
TRBV11-3,TRBJ1-1,13,CASSSQPNTEAFF
TRBV9,TRBJ2-3,15,CASSGGDISIGTQYF
TRBV27,TRBJ2-7,15,CASSWEAGPSYEQYF
TRBV19,TRBJ1-5,16,CASRPQGGYSNQPQHF
TRBV28,TRBJ1-1,13,CASRGQGWTEAFF
TRBV6-1,TRBJ2-5,14,CASSDRGRQETQYF
TRBV5-4,TRBJ2-3,15,CASSRGLADTDTQYF
TRBV27,TRBJ2-1,16,CASSPPPAGGANEQFF
TRBV7-2,TRBJ1-3,16,CASSFPSGFSGNTIYF
TRBV25-1,TRBJ1-4,14,CASSDRGKNEKLFF
TRBV30,TRBJ2-1,11,CAWSVGRGQFF
TRBV20-1,TRBJ2-7,11,CSATGPTKQYF
TRBV6-6,TRBJ1-2,13,CASNQQGAVGYTF
TRBV30,TRBJ2-3,13,CAWIARLTDTQYF
TRBV6-1,TRBJ1-4,14,CASSEDRRVGKLFF
TRBV19,TRBJ1-5,13,CASSEQRDQPQHF
TRBV4-2,TRBJ1-5,15,CASSQESRGNQPQHF
TRBV19,TRBJ1-1,14,CASSIGGKNTEAFF
TRBV19,TRBJ1-6,14,CASSTTGGNSPLHF
TRBV9,TRBJ2-3,13,CASNQGARDTQYF
TRBV7-3,TRBJ2-1,14,CASSPDRGTNEQFF
TRBV29-1,TRBJ2-1,16,CSVGSSGGAGYNEQFF
TRBV30,TRBJ1-2,13,CAWKAGSSDGYTF
TRBV4-2,TRBJ1-2,15,CASSQEGGQNYGYTF
TRBV6-1,TRBJ1-5,15,CASSESRGGNQPQHF
TRBV13,TRBJ2-1,17,CASSLMDSTLLYNEQFF
TRBV25-1,TRBJ1-1,11,CASSYGEGAFF
TRBV21-1,TRBJ2-5,16,CASSKVQVDREETQYF
TRBV5-6,TRBJ1-2,15,CASSLPTGFSYGYTF
TRBV19,TRBJ1-6,14,CASSDRLTNSPLHF
TRBV6-1,TRBJ2-7,11,CASSDRDEQYF
TRBV4-2,TRBJ1-1,15,CASSQVFGTGAEAFF
TRBV27,TRBJ2-3,16,CASSSLLAGGPDTQYF
TRBV11-2,TRBJ1-2,16,CASRSDPNRGRVGYTF
TRBV9,TRBJ2-5,16,CASSPGLAKYQETQYF
TRBV4-3,TRBJ1-5,15,CASSQDLGGIQPQHF
TRBV5-1,TRBJ1-1,17,CASSPQPRGLGNTEAFF
TRBV4-3,TRBJ1-1,15,CASSQDYGGDTEAFF
TRBV2,TRBJ2-2,14,CASSYDRGGGELFF
TRBV5-4,TRBJ2-5,15,CASSLVPGVGETQYF
TRBV19,TRBJ1-1,17,CASSPGAGRKMNTEAFF
TRBV11-2,TRBJ2-5,16,CASRRLRGARPETQYF
TRBV7-9,TRBJ1-3,17,CASSLDRATPSGNTIYF
TRBV27,TRBJ1-1,13,CASSFDRWAGAFF
TRBV19,TRBJ1-1,10,CASPGVSAFF
TRBV9,TRBJ2-2,14,CASSVARVTGELFF
TRBV19,TRBJ1-5,14,CASKGNYGNQPQHF
TRBV30,TRBJ2-7,13,CAWRVTGSYEQYF
TRBV14,TRBJ2-7,13,CASSRDRGYEQYF
TRBV5-5,TRBJ1-2,13,CASSRDSNYGYTF
TRBV5-1,TRBJ2-1,15,CASSLVQGASNEQFF
TRBV6-5,TRBJ2-1,12,CASSHPRGSQFF
TRBV12-5,TRBJ2-6,15,CASGDRSSGANVLTF